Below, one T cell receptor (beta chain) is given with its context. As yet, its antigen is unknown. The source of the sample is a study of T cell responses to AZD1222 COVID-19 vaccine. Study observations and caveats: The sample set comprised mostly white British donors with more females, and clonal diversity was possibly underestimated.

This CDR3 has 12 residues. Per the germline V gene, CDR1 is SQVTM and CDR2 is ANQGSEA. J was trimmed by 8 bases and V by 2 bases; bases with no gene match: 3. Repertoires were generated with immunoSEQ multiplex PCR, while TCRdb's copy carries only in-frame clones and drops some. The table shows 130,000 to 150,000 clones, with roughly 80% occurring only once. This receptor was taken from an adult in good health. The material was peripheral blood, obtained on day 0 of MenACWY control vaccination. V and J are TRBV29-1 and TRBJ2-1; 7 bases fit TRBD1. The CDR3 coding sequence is TGCAGCGTTGAAATAGGGGGCGATGAGCAGTTCTTC. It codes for CSVEIGGDEQFF.